A single sample gave rise to the 12 T cell receptor beta chains below, sequenced in a study of blood T cell repertoires in COVID-19. Produced via immunoSEQ multiplex PCR; TCRdb's table is partial and in-frame only. The repertoire consists of a few hundred thousand clones, with around 87% occurring once and the leading ten covering approximately 1.8%. Material: PBMCs or T cells enriched from blood (not recorded which). Receptor source: a man aged 35 to 55 in a cohort exposed to, infected with or recovered from COVID-19 (not recorded which).

The chain uses TRBV3-1 (or the pseudogene TRBV3-2) and TRBJ1-5; maybe TRBD1 (6 bases). This CDR3 region has 14 residues. Germline V gene sequence: CDR1 LGHDT, CDR2 YNNKEL (reference sequence). The V end was cut by 3 bases, the J end by 4 bases, with 10 bases between. CDR3 in DNA: TGTGCCAGCAGCCAGGGACACAAAAATCAGCCCCAGCATTTT. Translating gives CASSQGHKNQPQHF.

The chain carries TRBV4-2 and TRBJ1-3; D remains ambiguous. Trimming stripped 6 bases from V and 0 bases from J, with 15 bases between. This CDR3 region has 16 residues. CDR1 is LGHNA and CDR2 is YNFKEQ in the germline V gene. CDR3 protein: CASSTRVALSGNTIYF. DNA of the CDR3: TGTGCCAGCAGTACCCGGGTCGCCCTCTCTGGAAACACCATATATTTT.

This clone was observed a few times. The V and J genes are TRBV10-3 and TRBJ1-2; TRBD1 aligns across 7 bases. The CDR3 is made up of 16 amino acids. From germline, CDR1 is ENHRY and CDR2 SYGVKD. The junction had 12 bases not matched to a gene; V was cut back by 3 bases and J by 5 bases. The CDR3 DNA follows: TGTGCCATCAGTGAAAGCCGACAGGGTGGTGGTTATGGCTACACCTTC. Translated, it gives CAISESRQGGGYGYTF.

V and J are TRBV11-2 and TRBJ1-3; a possible D gene is TRBD1 (6 bases). The germline CDR1 and CDR2 sequences are SGHAT and FQNNGV. There are 15 residues in the CDR3. Trimming left V 3 bases short and J 3 bases short, with 12 bases between. The CDR3 DNA reads as TGTGCCAGCAGCTTTTGGGGGCGCGGTGGAAACACCATATATTTT. It translates to CASSFWGRGGNTIYF.

The chain has TRBV11-2 and TRBJ2-1, with a possible D match to TRBD1 (5 bases). Germline CDR1 reads SGHAT; CDR2 reads FQNNGV. The V gene lost 4 bases and the J gene lost 4 bases, with 17 bases spanning the gap. The CDR3 totals 16 residues. The CDR3 DNA reads TGTGCCAGCAGCTCCCAAGTTTTGCGGACATACAATGAGCAGTTCTTC. Protein product: CASSSQVLRTYNEQFF.

This clone has more than one count but fewer than ten. The chain links TRBV7-9 to TRBJ1-1; TRBD1 matches at 10 bases. This CDR3 contains 15 residues. Germline CDR1 SEHNR, CDR2 FQNEAQ (reference sequence). Trimming at V came to 5 bases and at J to 4 bases, leaving 7 bases not matched to a gene. CDR3 protein: CASSGSDRGPTEAFF. The CDR3 bases are TGTGCCAGCAGCGGGTCCGACAGGGGGCCCACTGAAGCTTTCTTT.

The chain carries TRBV14 and TRBJ2-2; TRBD2 agrees at 7 bases. The J segment lost 6 bases and the V segment lost 7 bases, leaving 14 bases of the junction unmatched. The CDR3 is made up of 16 amino acids. CDR1 SGHDN and CDR2 FVKESK come from the germline V gene. Here the CDR3 DNA reads TGTGCCAGCACCCCCGGCCGCGGGAGAATCGCCGGGGAGCTGTTTTTT. This gives the protein CASTPGRGRIAGELFF.

The rearrangement joins TRBV19 to TRBJ2-1; D gene unclear. V gave up 6 bases and J gave up 3 bases, with 12 bases separating them. The length of the CDR3 is 14 residues. Germline CDR1 and CDR2: LNHDA and SQIVND (reference sequence). The CDR3 sequence is CASRSGGVYNEQFF. The CDR3 bases are TGTGCCAGTAGATCCGGCGGAGTCTACAATGAGCAGTTCTTC.

This clone was recorded once. The chain links TRBV5-1 to TRBJ2-7, with 8 nucleotides matching TRBD2. CDR1 SGHRS and CDR2 YFSETQ come from the germline V gene. J gave up 1 base and V 0 bases, and 3 bases lay outside the gene matches. CDR3 length: 15 amino acids. For the CDR3, the DNA is TGCGCCAGCAGCTTGGCGGGAGGGAAGTCCTACGAGCAGTACTTC. This translates into CASSLAGGKSYEQYF.

V is TRBV5-5 and J is TRBJ2-1, with 9 bases aligning to TRBD1. This CDR3 comprises 15 residues. Germline V gene data show CDR1 as SGHKS and CDR2 as YYEKEE (reference sequence). Losses at the gene ends were 4 bases for V and 5 bases for J; bases not matched to a gene: 7. CDR3 bases: TGTGCCAGCAGCGTCACAGGGGGCAGGAACAATGAGCAGTTCTTC. Translating it yields CASSVTGGRNNEQFF.

This clone was seen just once. This sequence joins TRBV19 and TRBJ1-3; weak D call: TRBD1 (5 bases). The germline gives CDR1 LNHDA, CDR2 SQIVND (reference sequence). V was cut by 10 bases and J by 1 base, with 8 bases left in between. The CDR3 length is 12 residues. In DNA, the CDR3 is TGTGCCACCCGGGGGTCTGGAAACACCATATATTTT. Its protein is CATRGSGNTIYF.

The gene calls are TRBV19 and TRBJ1-2; no clear D. Looked up from germline, CDR1 is LNHDA and CDR2 is SQIVND (reference sequence). This CDR3 is built from 13 residues. V dropped 4 bases and J dropped 1 base, with 7 bases sitting between them. The CDR3 DNA is TGTGCCAGTAGTACCCTAGTTAACTATGGCTACACCTTC. Its translation is CASSTLVNYGYTF. The entire variable domain, with the rest obtained from reference TRBV19 and TRBJ1-2, is as follows: DGGITQSPKYLFRKEGQNVTLSCEQNLNHDAMYWYRQDPGQGLRLIYYSQIVNDFQKGDIAEGYSVSREKKESFPLTVTSAQKNPTAFYLCASSTLVNYGYTFGSGTRLTVV.